This TCR beta chain was found in a study of T cells in localized non-small cell lung cancer. Comments on this clone: Its antigen is currently unknown.

This table comes from immunoSEQ multiplex PCR, and its TCRdb copy is limited to in-frame clones, with some not included. This table has about 24,000 clones, roughly 90% appearing once. This CDR3 contains 14 residues. V lost 2 bases to trimming and J lost 4 bases, with 10 bases between them. Germline V gene lookup returns CDR1 MDHEN and CDR2 SYDVKM. Whole-study results and caveats: Of the top 100 tumor clones, median around 55 were in adjacent lung, around 28 among its top 100. Peak T cell clonality was found in uninvolved adjacent lung, exceeding tumor. Investigators sequenced only a single tumor region, leaving heterogeneity possible.

Sequenced here: peripheral blood, sampled before any cancer treatment. The V call is TRBV28, the J call TRBJ2-3; D perhaps matches TRBD2 (6 bases). The receptor's source is a woman aged 40 to 75 with stage I lung adenocarcinoma. The CDR3 sequence: CASSLGGSSDTQYF. DNA of the CDR3: TGTGCCAGCAGTTTAGGAGGGTCTTCAGATACGCAGTATTTT.